This T cell receptor beta chain was obtained from a study of T cells in Graves' hyperthyroidism and ophthalmopathy. This clonotype was counted many times. Using RNA transcripts as the source, TCR beta CDR3 regions were amplified. Using the HTBI primer set, a first-round RT-PCR was run on the TCR CDR3. TCRdb used MiXCR to reprocess the multiplex PCR reads, holding one entry per CDR3 protein. The data show around 300,000 distinct CDR3 sequences, around 22% seen once. At least 3 on the Clinical Activity Score was recorded for ophthalmopathy patients, who also had NOSPECS grade at least 4 and duration under 3 months. The receptor's source is a young man with Graves' ophthalmopathy. The sequenced sample consisted of blood.

DNA for the CDR3: TGTGCCAGCAGCTCAACAGGGCGGAGGAGCTCCTACGAGCAGTACTTC. Protein sequence: CASSSTGRRSSYEQYF. The J gene is TRBJ2-7, the V gene TRBV5-6; tentative D call: TRBD1 (6 bases). The CDR3 sequence is 16 residues long. Trimming removed 3 bases from V and 0 bases from J, with 16 bases in between. Germline CDR1 is SGHDT and CDR2 is YYEEEE.